The 23 T cell receptor beta chains reported below all come from one sample, sequenced in a study of control samples from healthy donors and cancer patients. Using immunoSEQ multiplex PCR, the repertoire was profiled, and TCRdb retains in-frame clones only, with some absent. In the table there are around 110,000 clones, more than 75% of which are singletons. The specimen sequenced was blood. The receptors shown here come from a woman in her 70s in good health.

V is TRBV5-4 and J is TRBJ2-1, with 10 bases matching TRBD2. The CDR3 contains 20 residues. The V segment lost 4 bases and the J segment 0 bases; nucleotides outside the gene matches: 16. In germline, CDR1 is SGHNT, CDR2 YYREEE (reference sequence). CDR3 residues: CASSHVLAGETLSSYNEQFF. CDR3 nucleotides: TGTGCCAGCAGCCACGTGCTAGCGGGGGAAACCCTGAGCTCCTACAATGAGCAGTTCTTC.

This chain links TRBV27 with TRBJ1-1; weak D call: TRBD1 (6 bases). From germline, CDR1 is MNHEY and CDR2 SMNVEV (reference sequence). This CDR3 comprises 14 residues. The germline V and J ends were trimmed by 3 bases and 1 base, with 9 bases remaining between them. CDR3 loop: CASSFLQGNTEAFF. CDR3 in DNA: TGTGCCAGCAGTTTCCTACAGGGGAACACTGAAGCTTTCTTT.

The chain carries TRBV5-1 and TRBJ1-5; tentative D call: TRBD1 (6 bases). CDR1 SGHRS and CDR2 YFSETQ come from the germline V gene. Deletions cut 0 bases from V and 2 bases from J, with 9 bases between. The CDR3 has 15 residues. In nucleotides, the CDR3 is TGCGCCAGCAGCTTGGGGGGGCAAGGCAATCAGCCCCAGCATTTT. Translating gives CASSLGGQGNQPQHF.

The chain recombines TRBV3-1 (or the pseudogene TRBV3-2) with TRBJ1-3; D not certain. Trimming left V 3 bases short and J 5 bases short, with 2 bases between. CDR3 length: 11 amino acids. The germline V gene has CDR1 LGHDT and CDR2 YNNKEL (reference sequence). The CDR3 DNA is TGTGCCAGCAGCCAGAGAAACACCATATATTTT. Translated: CASSQRNTIYF.

The chain has TRBV7-3 and TRBJ2-3, with 7 bases identical to TRBD2. The CDR3 length is 15 residues. Germline values: CDR1 SGHTA, CDR2 FQGTGA. Unmatched junction bases numbered 11, after V lost 5 bases and J lost 6 bases. The CDR3 region is CASSTGSGERDTQYF. CDR3 nucleotide sequence: TGTGCCAGCAGCACGGGGAGCGGGGAGCGGGATACGCAGTATTTT.

The rearrangement uses TRBV7-2 and TRBJ2-3; D may be TRBD2 (6 bases). V lost 7 bases to trimming and J lost 7 bases, with 18 bases between them. This CDR3 spans 14 amino acids. Germline V gene lookup returns CDR1 SGHTA and CDR2 FQGNSA. This chain's CDR3 is CASNWGLDPYTQYF. DNA for the CDR3: TGTGCCAGCAACTGGGGACTCGACCCCTATACGCAGTATTTT.

CDR3 DNA: TGTGCCAGCAGTTGGGGACAGGCTAACTATGGCTACACCTTC. Translated, it gives CASSWGQANYGYTF. This chain joins TRBV27 and TRBJ1-2; the match to TRBD1 covers 8 bases. The V gene's germline CDR1 is MNHEY and CDR2 SMNVEV (reference sequence). V dropped 4 bases and J dropped 0; count of bases not matched to a gene: 1. The CDR3 covers 14 residues.

V usage is TRBV7-6 and J usage is TRBJ2-3; D not resolved. CDR1 and CDR2 (germline): SGHVS, FNYEAQ. The CDR3 loop spans 14 amino acids. V lost 1 base to trimming and J lost 0 bases, with 5 bases between them. CDR3: CASSLVGSTDTQYF. DNA for the CDR3: TGTGCCAGCAGCTTAGTTGGCAGCACAGATACGCAGTATTTT.

The V and J genes are TRBV5-1 and TRBJ2-1; TRBD2 is a possible D gene (7 bases). Germline V gene sequence: CDR1 SGHRS, CDR2 YFSETQ. The CDR3 runs to 16 residues. The V end lost 0 bases, the J end lost 8 bases, and 18 bases lay between the germline ends. CDR3 in amino acids: CASSLAGGGLGDEQFF. The CDR3 nucleotides read TGCGCCAGCAGCTTGGCGGGCGGGGGCCTCGGGGATGAGCAGTTCTTC.

The rearrangement uses TRBV19 and TRBJ2-2; tentatively, D is TRBD1 or TRBD2 (5 bases each). Per germline, CDR1 LNHDA and CDR2 SQIVND (reference sequence). The CDR3 totals 15 residues. V dropped 2 bases and J dropped 5 bases, with 12 bases sitting between them. The CDR3: CASSIHKGETGELFF. The CDR3 DNA sequence: TGTGCCAGTAGTATACACAAAGGGGAGACCGGGGAGCTGTTTTTT.

V usage is TRBV29-1 and J usage is TRBJ1-1; D gene ambiguous. The ends were cut back, 7 bases at V and 3 bases at J, with 9 bases in the middle. The germline gives CDR1 SQVTM, CDR2 ANQGSEA. CDR3 length: 11 residues. CDR3 nucleotides: TGCAGCGCCTGGGAGGACACTGAAGCTTTCTTT. This translates into CSAWEDTEAFF.

In its sample, this clone was seen once. The chain couples TRBV3-1 (or the pseudogene TRBV3-2) to TRBJ2-1; a weak D match, TRBD2 (7 bases). CDR1 LGHDT and CDR2 YNNKEL come from the germline V gene (reference sequence). The germline V and J ends were trimmed by 0 bases and 9 bases, with 18 bases remaining between them. This CDR3 has 16 amino acids. CDR3 sequence: CASSQEGAASGVEQFF. In nucleotides, the CDR3 is TGTGCCAGCAGCCAAGAGGGGGCGGCCAGCGGGGTTGAGCAGTTCTTC.

This chain links TRBV12-3 or TRBV12-4 with TRBJ2-1; no clear D gene. V dropped 1 base and J dropped 4 bases, with 2 bases sitting between them. The CDR3 loop spans 12 amino acids. CDR3 sequence (DNA): TGTGCCAGCAGTTTAGGATACAATGAGCAGTTCTTC. This codes for CASSLGYNEQFF.

V and J are TRBV12-3 or TRBV12-4 and TRBJ2-7; D might be TRBD1 or TRBD2, each matching 5 bases. Trimming cost V 4 bases and J 6 bases, with 13 bases left between them. CDR3 length: 13 amino acids. CDR3 sequence (DNA): TGTGCCAGCAGTTCTAGGGGCGCGGGCGAGCAGTACTTC. Its translation: CASSSRGAGEQYF.

The rearrangement links TRBV7-3 to TRBJ2-2; D may be TRBD2 (7 bases). CDR3 length: 15 residues. CDR1 SGHTA and CDR2 FQGTGA come from the germline V gene. V was clipped by 6 bases and J by 5 bases, with 16 bases between them. The CDR3 DNA follows: TGTGCCAGCAGAGGAGGCGGGGGCCGGACCGGGGAGCTGTTTTTT. This gives the protein CASRGGGGRTGELFF.

The CDR3: CASSLVGGVYEQYF. CDR3 nucleotide sequence: TGCGCCAGCAGCTTGGTAGGTGGAGTATACGAGCAGTACTTC. V usage is TRBV5-1 and J usage is TRBJ2-7; D remains unclear. Germline V gene lookup returns CDR1 SGHRS and CDR2 YFSETQ. Trimming cost V 0 bases and J 4 bases, with 11 bases left between them. CDR3 size: 14 residues.

The gene calls are TRBV20-1 and TRBJ1-3, with D uncertain. CDR1 is DFQATT, CDR2 SNEGSKA, per germline (reference sequence). The CDR3 contains 11 residues. Trimming stripped 5 bases from V and 8 bases from J, with 10 bases between. The CDR3 protein is CSALDADTIYF. Written as DNA, the CDR3 is TGCAGTGCTCTAGACGCCGACACCATATATTTT.

This rearrangement joins TRBV29-1 to TRBJ1-1; 7 bases map to TRBD1. V dropped 7 bases and J dropped 1; count of bases not matched to a gene: 3. The CDR3 spans 12 residues. Per the germline V gene, CDR1 is SQVTM and CDR2 is ANQGSEA. The CDR3 region is CSGTGENTEAFF. CDR3 coding DNA: TGCAGCGGTACAGGGGAGAACACTGAAGCTTTCTTT.

This clone appeared once. This chain joins TRBV9 and TRBJ2-5, with D uncertain. CDR3 length equals 14 residues. Trimming left V 0 bases short and J 7 bases short, with 13 bases between. CDR1 SGDLS and CDR2 YYNGEE come from the germline V gene. The CDR3 DNA reads as TGTGCCAGCAGCGTAGATTCGGGCCTGCCGACCCAGTACTTC. This codes for CASSVDSGLPTQYF. Together with reference TRBV9 and TRBJ2-5, the CDR3 gives the full variable domain: DSGVTQTPKHLITATGQRVTLRCSPRSGDLSVYWYQQSLDQGLQFLIQYYNGEERAKGNILERFSAQQFPDLHSELNLSSLELGDSALYFCASSVDSGLPTQYFGPGTRLLVL.

The chain links TRBV19 to TRBJ1-1; D not resolved. Per germline, CDR1 LNHDA and CDR2 SQIVND (reference sequence). The CDR3 spans 12 residues. Trimming took 3 bases from V and 6 from J, leaving 8 bases between them. CDR3 nucleotide sequence: TGTGCCAGTAGTATTAAGAGAGCTGAAGCTTTCTTT. This encodes CASSIKRAEAFF.

The CDR3 sequence is CASSRGGQPTDTQYF. The CDR3, as DNA: TGTGCCAGCAGCCGCGGGGGACAGCCCACAGATACGCAGTATTTT. V and J are TRBV6-5 and TRBJ2-3; perhaps D is TRBD1 or TRBD2 (7 bases each). This CDR3 spans 15 amino acids. With 6 bases removed from V and 2 bases from J, the gap between germline ends came to 15 bases. The V gene's germline CDR1 is MNHEY and CDR2 SVGAGI.

The V gene is TRBV6-5, the J gene TRBJ2-7, with a weak D call TRBD2 (6 bases). V was cut by 4 bases and J by 0 bases, with 16 bases left in between. The length of the CDR3 is 16 residues. Per germline, CDR1 MNHEY and CDR2 SVGAGI. The CDR3 spells CASSFLGGTSSYEQYF. CDR3 sequence (DNA): TGTGCCAGCAGTTTCCTTGGGGGGACCAGCTCCTACGAGCAGTACTTC.

CDR3 sequence: CASSLGASGGSDTQYF. DNA for the CDR3: TGCGCCAGCAGCTTGGGAGCGAGCGGGGGTTCAGATACGCAGTATTTT. V is TRBV5-1 and J is TRBJ2-3; 8 bases are shared with TRBD2. Germline CDR1 is SGHRS and CDR2 is YFSETQ. With 0 bases clipped from V and 4 bases from J, the junction kept 7 bases outside the gene matches. The length of the CDR3 is 16 residues.